The rows below give T cell receptor beta chains drawn from one sample of a study of cytomegalovirus exposure and HLA in healthy donors. Assay used: immunoSEQ multiplex PCR; TCRdb lists only in-frame clones, some missing. In the table there are around 130,000 clones, 70% to 80% of which are singletons. Material for sequencing was PBMCs. The receptors derive from a human donor in good health. CDR3s include the opening cysteine and the closing phenylalanine or tryptophan. The D gene is left open where the match is weak. Only some rows state a clone size, as once, few, many or a class for expanded clones.

>-|TRBJ2-1|TRBV7-2|TRBD2
TGTGCCAGCACCCCGTTAGCGGGAGGGTACAATGAGCAGTTCTTC
CASTPLAGGYNEQFF
>-|TRBJ1-4|TRBV4-2|-
TGTGCCAGCAGCCAAGAGTCGCAGACTAATGAAAAACTGTTTTTT
CASSQESQTNEKLFF
>-|TRBJ2-1|TRBV7-2|-
TGTGCCAGCAGCTTAGATGGCAGGGGAGCCTACAATGAGCAGTTCTTC
CASSLDGRGAYNEQFF
>few|TRBJ1-4|TRBV4-1|TRBD1
TGCGCCAGCAGCCAAGATTCAGGGGGTGCACGTGAAAAACTGTTTTTT
CASSQDSGGAREKLFF
>-|TRBJ2-3|TRBV13|TRBD2
TGTGCCAGCAGAACGACTAGCGGGGGGGCGGGCACAGATACGCAGTATTTT
CASRTTSGGAGTDTQYF
>-|TRBJ2-3|TRBV5-8|TRBD2
TGTGCCAGCAGCTTAGGAACTAGCGGGACCACAGATACGCAGTATTTT
CASSLGTSGTTDTQYF
>-|TRBJ1-2|TRBV30|-
TGTGCCTGGAGTGTACTAGGGACAAGTTACACCTTC
CAWSVLGTSYTF
>-|TRBJ2-7|TRBV7-8|TRBD1
TGTGCCAGCAGCTTAGCGGGGACAGGGGGCTACGAGCAGTACTTC
CASSLAGTGGYEQYF
>-|TRBJ2-5|TRBV2|-
TGTGCCAGCAGACCCGGGACTTATCAAGAGACCCAGTACTTC
CASRPGTYQETQYF
>-|TRBJ1-2|TRBV20-1|-
TGCAGTGCCGTGCGGGTGGGGGGCTACACCTTC
CSAVRVGGYTF
>-|TRBJ1-2|TRBV5-8|-
TGTGCCAGCAGCTTGGCAGGGGCCGGCTATGGCTACACCTTC
CASSLAGAGYGYTF
>-|TRBJ2-7|TRBV9|-
TGTGCCAGCAGCCAGAGAGGAGGACCCCCCTACGAGCAGTACTTC
CASSQRGGPPYEQYF
>-|TRBJ1-5|TRBV27|-
TGTGCCAGCAGTTTAGCCCGACAGTTTCAGCCCCAGCATTTT
CASSLARQFQPQHF
>-|TRBJ2-5|TRBV7-6|-
TGTGCCAGCAGCTTAGTGGCAGGGGCAGAGACCCAGTACTTC
CASSLVAGAETQYF
>once|TRBJ2-7|TRBV4-3|TRBD1
TGCGCCAGCAGCCACGGCCGGGGAACAGGGGCCTACGAGCAGTACTTC
CASSHGRGTGAYEQYF
>-|TRBJ1-5|TRBV5-6|-
TGTGCCAGCAGCTTGTTCCGACAGCGCAATCAGCCCCAGCATTTT
CASSLFRQRNQPQHF
>-|TRBJ2-3|TRBV12-2|-
TGTGCAAGTGAGCTAGCGGGACGTCCAGATACGCAGTATTTT
CASELAGRPDTQYF
>-|TRBJ2-3|TRBV11-3|-
TGTGCCAGCAGCTTAGGCGGGATCACAGATACGCAGTATTTT
CASSLGGITDTQYF
>-|TRBJ2-5|TRBV6-1|-
TGTGCCAGCACTCCGGGGAGATTTGCAGAGACCCAGTACTTC
CASTPGRFAETQYF
>-|TRBJ2-1|TRBV28|-
TGTGCCAGCAGTCGGACACTGAGCTCCTACAATGAGCAGTTCTTC
CASSRTLSSYNEQFF